This T cell receptor (beta chain) appears in the sequencing data of a study of T-cell memory formation after mild COVID-19. The CDR3 has 15 residues. Germline CDR1 MNHNS, CDR2 SASEGT. This clonotype came up a few times. At one end, the junction sequence differs from germline, possibly due to a read error. Sample barcodes and UMIs were carried by the TCR alpha and TCR beta cDNA libraries that 5'RACE generated with constant-segment primers. TCRdb ran MiXCR on the 5' RACE reads and lists one entry per CDR3 protein. The top ten hold 3.5% to 4% of the sample, which has about 200,000 distinct CDR3 sequences, 7.5% to 10% seen once.

Sample: PBMCs or a T cell subset sorted from them (not recorded which). The J gene is TRBJ1-1, the V gene TRBV6-1; D uncertain. The clonotype comes from a man aged 18 to 35 who had mild COVID-19 (a few samples of this study predate the infection). Cell type and time point are not known. The CDR3: CATTLVEGRDWKLVF. Here the CDR3 DNA reads TGTGCCACCACCTTGGTCGAAGGACGCGACTGGAAGCTGGTCTTT.